This paragraph covers one T cell receptor (beta chain) sequence. Germline-derived CDR1 and CDR2 are LNHNV and YYDKDF (reference sequence). The CDR3 has 18 amino acids. The V end lost 2 bases, the J end lost 1 base, and 15 bases lay between the germline ends. The sample is drawn from a study of blood T cell repertoires in COVID-19. Study overall: Samples of COVID-19 (acute and convalescent) were obtained from the United States, Italy and Spain. Sources were T cells, B-cell-depleted T cells, or PBMCs; the material itself was cDNA or gDNA.

As handled by the study authors: Researchers report that nucleated cell counts were estimated from reference gene primer amplification. Sequencing used immunoSEQ multiplex PCR; TCRdb keeps in-frame clones, though not all of them. That table furnishes V, J and clone size, whereas the DNA furnished D and trimming. The repertoire consists of fewer than 40,000 clones, with approximately 91% occurring once and the leading ten covering approximately 12%. The clonotype originates from a human donor in a cohort sampled during active COVID-19. The sequencing sample was made of peripheral blood. The J gene is TRBJ2-6, the V gene TRBV15, with a tentative D call TRBD2 (7 bases). This CDR3 reads CATSRTGGLTSGANVLTF. CDR3 nucleotides: TGTGCCACCAGCAGAACGGGGGGCCTAACTTCTGGGGCCAACGTCCTGACTTTC.